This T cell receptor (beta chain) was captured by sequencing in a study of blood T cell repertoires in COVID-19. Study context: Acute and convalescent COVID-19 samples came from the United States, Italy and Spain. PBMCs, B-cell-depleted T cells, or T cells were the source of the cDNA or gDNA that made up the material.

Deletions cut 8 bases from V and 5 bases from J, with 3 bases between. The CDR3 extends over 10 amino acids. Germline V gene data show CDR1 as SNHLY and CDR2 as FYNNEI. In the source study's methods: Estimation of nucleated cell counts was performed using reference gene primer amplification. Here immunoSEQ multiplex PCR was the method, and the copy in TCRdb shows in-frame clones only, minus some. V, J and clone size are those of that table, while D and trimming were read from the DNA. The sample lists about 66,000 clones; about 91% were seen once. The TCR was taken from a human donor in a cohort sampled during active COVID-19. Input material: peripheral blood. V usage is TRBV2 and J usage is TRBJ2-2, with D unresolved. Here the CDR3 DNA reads TGTGCCAGCCGGACCGGGGAGCTGTTTTTT. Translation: CASRTGELFF.